What follows are 28 T cell receptor beta chains derived from one specimen sequenced in a study of PD-1 blockade in classical Hodgkin lymphoma. Generated by immunoSEQ multiplex PCR, the TCRdb table keeps only in-frame clones and is missing some. This table has approximately 20,000 clones, 70% to 90% appearing once. Time point of the sample: cycle 4 day 1 (C4D1), after 5 to 7 weeks of nivolumab. No patient escaped relapse after autologous stem cell transplantation, and brentuximab vedotin exposure varied. This specimen consisted of peripheral blood mononuclear cells (PBMCs), obtained before the fourth cycle of nivolumab. The receptors were gathered from a human donor with classical Hodgkin lymphoma.

In its sample, this clone was seen once. This chain joins TRBV5-1 and TRBJ2-7; 13 positions match TRBD2. The V and J ends lost 1 base and 6 bases, in that order; junction bases with no gene match: 10. Germline CDR1 SGHRS, CDR2 YFSETQ. The CDR3 sequence is 17 residues long. CDR3 DNA sequence: TGCGCCAGCAGCTTGTTTTATGGACTAGCGGGAGTGAGCGAGCAGTACTTC. Amino acid sequence: CASSLFYGLAGVSEQYF.

The CDR3 sequence: CASSVREKGQETQYF. CDR3 coding DNA: TGTGCCAGCAGTGTACGTGAGAAGGGCCAAGAGACCCAGTACTTC. The genes are TRBV28 and TRBJ2-5, with D hard to call. This CDR3 has 15 residues. The V gene's germline CDR1 is MDHEN and CDR2 SYDVKM. With 5 bases removed from V and 1 base from J, the gap between germline ends came to 14 bases.

The chain combines TRBV10-3 with TRBJ2-3; TRBD1 agrees at 9 bases. Trimming at V came to 7 bases and at J to 4 bases, leaving 9 bases not matched to a gene. This CDR3 contains 15 residues. Germline lookup yields CDR1 ENHRY and CDR2 SYGVKD. This chain's CDR3 is CAIKADRGFADTQYF. CDR3 nucleotides: TGTGCCATCAAAGCGGACAGGGGTTTTGCAGATACGCAGTATTTT.

V is TRBV7-1 and J is TRBJ2-1; D is undetermined. TRBV7-1 is treated as an ORF (open reading frame) with a function not yet certain. V lost 2 bases, J lost 3 bases, and 38 bases lay in between. The CDR3 spans 24 residues. As DNA, the CDR3 is TGTGCCAGCAGCTCACCCAAAACGCAAACCAGAACACATTTTGCCGGAGACCTCTACAATGAGCAGTTCTTC. Amino acids: CASSSPKTQTRTHFAGDLYNEQFF.

This clone has only one observation. This chain joins TRBV4-3 and TRBJ2-3, with a tentative D call TRBD2 (5 bases). CDR3 length: 14 amino acids. Trimming stripped 1 base from V and 6 bases from J, with 11 bases between. The germline gives CDR1 LGHNA, CDR2 YSLEER. CDR3 in DNA: TGCGCCAGCAGCCAAGGAGGGTCCGGGGATACGCAGTATTTT. Protein sequence: CASSQGGSGDTQYF.

The chain has TRBV7-9 and TRBJ1-2; D gene uncertain. The CDR3 consists of 15 residues. V lost 5 bases, J lost 2 bases, and 15 bases lay in between. Germline loops: CDR1 SEHNR, CDR2 FQNEAQ (reference sequence). CDR3 residues: CASSPSLNENYGYTF. CDR3 DNA: TGTGCCAGCAGCCCCTCTTTGAATGAGAACTATGGCTACACCTTC.

The V gene is TRBV4-3, the J gene TRBJ1-1; 7 nucleotides match TRBD1. V lost 2 bases and J lost 0; bases outside the gene matches: 3. From germline, CDR1 is LGHNA and CDR2 YSLEER. There are 15 residues in the CDR3. As DNA, the CDR3 is TGCGCCAGCAGCCAACAACAGGGGATGAACACTGAAGCTTTCTTT. Protein product: CASSQQQGMNTEAFF.

This clone was seen only a few times. This sequence joins TRBV28 and TRBJ2-5; maybe TRBD1 (6 bases). Trimming left V 2 bases short and J 2 bases short, with 9 bases between. The CDR3 loop spans 14 amino acids. Germline values: CDR1 MDHEN, CDR2 SYDVKM. The CDR3: CASSLVGQQETQYF. The CDR3 coding sequence is TGTGCCAGCAGTTTAGTAGGACAGCAAGAGACCCAGTACTTC.

The rearrangement links TRBV9 to TRBJ1-2; a weak D match, TRBD1 (6 bases). This CDR3 has 14 amino acids. Germline lookup yields CDR1 SGDLS and CDR2 YYNGEE. Between the trimmed V and J ends, which lost 0 bases and 8 bases, there was a span of 14 bases. The CDR3 protein is CASSVEGGSRGYTF. The CDR3 DNA follows: TGTGCCAGCAGCGTAGAAGGGGGGTCGCGAGGCTACACCTTC.

The chain has TRBV4-1 and TRBJ2-5; D gene uncertain. This CDR3 spans 15 amino acids. The germline V and J ends were trimmed by 0 bases and 1 base, with 9 bases remaining between them. Germline CDR1 and CDR2: MGHRA and YSYEKL. The CDR3 sequence is CASSQETWSQETQYF. For the CDR3, the DNA is TGCGCCAGCAGCCAAGAAACGTGGAGCCAAGAGACCCAGTACTTC.

This clone has only a few counts. The rearrangement links TRBV28 to TRBJ1-1, with TRBD1 matching 8 bases. Germline trimming cut 7 bases from V and 4 bases from J; bases unmatched to any gene: 8. CDR1 and CDR2 (germline): MDHEN, SYDVKM. This CDR3 is 14 amino acids long. Here the CDR3 reads CASTATGVGTEAFF. The CDR3 DNA reads as TGTGCCAGCACCGCGACAGGGGTTGGCACTGAAGCTTTCTTT.

The count of this clone is one. The CDR3 spells CASSGQGAPYEQYV. CDR3 DNA: TGTGCCAGCAGTGGTCAGGGGGCGCCCTACGAGCAGTACGTC. The chain carries TRBV25-1 and TRBJ2-7; 8 bases are shared with TRBD1. CDR1 and CDR2 (germline): MGHDK, SYGVNS. Trimming removed 4 bases from V and 2 bases from J; junction bases left unmatched: 4. CDR3 length: 14 amino acids.

The chain carries TRBV5-4 and TRBJ2-5; unclear D gene. CDR3 size: 14 residues. Trimming cost V 3 bases and J 1 base, with 10 bases left between them. CDR1 and CDR2 from the germline V gene are SGHNT and YYREEE (reference sequence). The CDR3 reads CASSSGTAQETQYF. The CDR3 DNA is TGTGCCAGCAGCTCAGGTACGGCCCAAGAGACCCAGTACTTC.

The rearrangement joins TRBV13 to TRBJ1-2, with TRBD1 as a possible D gene (5 bases). Germline V gene data show CDR1 as PRHDT and CDR2 as FYEKMQ (reference sequence). Between the trimmed V and J ends, which lost 4 bases and 5 bases, there was a span of 20 bases. CDR3 length: 16 amino acids. This CDR3 is CASSSTLRDPRYGYTF. The CDR3 DNA sequence: TGTGCCAGCAGCTCTACCCTCCGGGACCCGAGGTATGGCTACACCTTC.

The genes are TRBV7-9 and TRBJ2-4, with 13 bases lining up with TRBD2. V lost 3 bases and J lost 15; bases outside the gene matches: 5. There are 13 residues in the CDR3. The germline gives CDR1 SEHNR, CDR2 FQNEAQ (reference sequence). Here the CDR3 DNA reads TGTGCCAGCAGCTTCCTGGGACTAGCGGGGCTGTACTTC. Translating it yields CASSFLGLAGLYF.

The rearrangement links TRBV4-2 to TRBJ2-1; 7 bases are shared with TRBD1. Trimming removed 0 bases from V and 4 bases from J; junction bases left unmatched: 6. CDR3 length: 16 residues. Germline V gives CDR1 LGHNA, CDR2 YNFKEQ. The CDR3 reads CASSQDGTEVYNEQFF. Written as DNA, the CDR3 is TGTGCCAGCAGCCAAGACGGGACAGAGGTTTACAATGAGCAGTTCTTC.

The V call is TRBV7-8, the J call TRBJ1-5; D gene unclear. Trimming cost V 5 bases and J 0 bases, with 17 bases left between them. The CDR3 loop spans 17 amino acids. The germline gives CDR1 SGHVS, CDR2 FQNEAQ. CDR3 sequence: CASSNRAIPFSNQPQHF. The CDR3 DNA sequence: TGTGCCAGCAGCAACCGGGCCATCCCTTTTAGCAATCAGCCCCAGCATTTT.

V is TRBV5-6 and J is TRBJ2-3; D unclear. Trimming removed 4 bases at V and 8 bases at J, with 11 bases between. The germline V gene encodes CDR1 SGHDT and CDR2 YYEEEE. The CDR3 consists of 12 residues. CDR3 protein: CASSLALGTQYF. CDR3 coding DNA: TGTGCCAGCAGCCTGGCCCTGGGTACGCAGTATTTT.

This clone was recorded a few times. This chain connects TRBV15 to TRBJ2-3; possibly TRBD1 or TRBD2 for D (6 bases each). The CDR3 covers 17 residues. Germline V CDR1 and CDR2: LNHNV, YYDKDF (reference sequence). V was clipped by 3 bases and J by 4 bases, with 20 bases between them. The CDR3 nucleotides are TGTGCCACCAGCAGGGCTCTTATGGGGGGCGCTTCAGATACGCAGTATTTT. It codes for CATSRALMGGASDTQYF.

The genes are TRBV14 and TRBJ2-3; TRBD1 is a possible D gene (6 bases). Germline V gene sequence: CDR1 SGHDN, CDR2 FVKESK. The CDR3 is made up of 13 amino acids. V was clipped by 1 base and J by 10 bases, with 12 bases between them. The CDR3 DNA is TGTGCCAGCAGCCAAGCATCGGCAGGGGCGCAGTATTTT. Translation: CASSQASAGAQYF.

The chain couples TRBV9 to TRBJ2-1, with a possible D match to TRBD2 (5 bases). The V end was cut by 3 bases, the J end by 5 bases, with 15 bases between. Germline loops: CDR1 SGDLS, CDR2 YYNGEE. The CDR3 loop spans 15 amino acids. CDR3 bases: TGTGCCAGCAGCGGGATAAGTTCCGGGAACAATGAGCAGTTCTTC. Translating gives CASSGISSGNNEQFF.

This chain uses TRBV4-2 with TRBJ2-7; D is unclear. Trimming stripped 0 bases from V and 0 bases from J, with 9 bases between. Germline-derived CDR1 and CDR2 are LGHNA and YNFKEQ. The CDR3 has 15 residues. In DNA, the CDR3 is TGTGCCAGCAGCCAAGATTTGGCCTACTCCTACGAGCAGTACGTC. Translating it yields CASSQDLAYSYEQYV.

The chain couples TRBV19 to TRBJ1-5; 12 bases agree with TRBD1. This CDR3 is built from 13 residues. Germline V CDR1 and CDR2: LNHDA, SQIVND (reference sequence). Trimming at V came to 9 bases and at J to 7 bases, leaving 4 bases not matched to a gene. The DNA of the CDR3 is TGTGCCAGCCGGGACAGGGGGCAACAGCCCCAGCATTTT. Its protein is CASRDRGQQPQHF.

The chain couples TRBV7-6 to TRBJ1-6, with TRBD1 matching 10 bases. The J segment lost 7 bases and the V segment lost 4 bases, leaving 4 bases of the junction unmatched. Germline CDR1 and CDR2: SGHVS and FNYEAQ. The CDR3 consists of 15 residues. CDR3 loop: CASSSQTGGNSPLHF. CDR3 sequence (DNA): TGTGCCAGCAGCTCCCAGACAGGGGGCAATTCACCCCTCCACTTT.

The chain uses TRBV28 and TRBJ2-1; 9 nucleotides match TRBD1. The V segment lost 4 bases and the J segment 4 bases; nucleotides outside the gene matches: 11. The CDR3 contains 17 residues. Germline-derived CDR1 and CDR2 are MDHEN and SYDVKM. The CDR3 loop is CASSSPGQGPIYNEQFF. CDR3 nucleotides: TGTGCCAGCAGTTCCCCGGGACAGGGACCCATTTACAATGAGCAGTTCTTC.

The chain couples TRBV2 to TRBJ1-1; D remains ambiguous. V gave up 2 bases and J gave up 0 bases, with 16 bases separating them. In germline, CDR1 is SNHLY, CDR2 FYNNEI. This CDR3 is built from 17 residues. The CDR3 DNA follows: TGTGCCAGCAGTGAATCAGGAGGGATTGCGGTGAACACTGAAGCTTTCTTT. Translation: CASSESGGIAVNTEAFF.

A few counts support this clone. The chain is built from TRBV14 and TRBJ1-6; D is ambiguous. V was cut by 1 base and J by 9 bases, with 7 bases left in between. Germline CDR1 is SGHDN and CDR2 is FVKESK. This CDR3 has 13 residues. DNA of the CDR3: TGTGCCAGCAGCCAAGTGTTAGGTTCACCCCTCCACTTT. Its translation: CASSQVLGSPLHF.

The V and J genes are TRBV19 and TRBJ1-3, with D uncertain. CDR3 size: 15 residues. In germline, CDR1 is LNHDA, CDR2 SQIVND (reference sequence). V dropped 3 bases and J dropped 0 bases, with 9 bases sitting between them. CDR3 residues: CASSMTPFSGNTIYF. CDR3 DNA sequence: TGTGCCAGTAGTATGACGCCATTCTCTGGAAACACCATATATTTT.